This section outlines one T cell receptor beta chain sequence together with its context. V was cut by 0 bases and J by 2 bases, with 13 bases left in between. Germline loops: CDR1 MGHRA, CDR2 YSYEKL. This CDR3 has 16 amino acids. How the authors handled the data: Counts of nucleated cells, estimated from reference gene primer amplification, were obtained. Produced via immunoSEQ multiplex PCR; TCRdb's table is partial and in-frame only. V and J calls and clone size are as listed in that table; D and trimming were resolved from the DNA. This table holds tens of thousands of clones, about four fifths found once. The data were obtained in a study of blood T cell repertoires in COVID-19. At the level of the study: There were acute and convalescent COVID-19 samples, and they came from the United States, Italy and Spain. From T cells, B-cell-depleted T cells, or PBMCs came the material, which was cDNA or gDNA.

The clonotype originates from an older man with acute or convalescent COVID-19. V gene TRBV4-1 combines with J gene TRBJ1-2; tentatively, D is TRBD1 (5 bases). The sequenced sample was peripheral blood. This CDR3 reads CASSQDRAGLNYGYTF. CDR3 nucleotides: TGCGCCAGCAGCCAAGATAGGGCAGGGTTGAACTATGGCTACACCTTC.